The 32 T cell receptor beta chains in this list originate from one sample, sequenced in a study of control samples from healthy donors and cancer patients. The table came from immunoSEQ multiplex PCR; TCRdb's copy has only in-frame clones and leaves some out. The table records 50,000 or so clones, 86% of them present only once. Sample: PBMCs. These receptors were taken from a woman between 45 and 65 years old with lung cancer.

The rearrangement joins TRBV6-2 or TRBV6-3 to TRBJ1-1, with TRBD1 matching over 9 bases. The germline V gene encodes CDR1 MNHEY and CDR2 SVGEGT. CDR3 length: 21 residues. V gave up 6 bases and J gave up 3 bases; unmatched junction bases: 26. CDR3 in amino acids: CASSLSTFRVTGGEGYTEAFF. CDR3 coding DNA: TGTGCCAGCAGCCTCTCTACCTTCCGAGTAACAGGGGGCGAGGGGTACACTGAAGCTTTCTTT.

J is TRBJ2-4 and V is TRBV27, with D unclear. The germline V gene encodes CDR1 MNHEY and CDR2 SMNVEV (reference sequence). This CDR3 region has 15 residues. The V and J ends lost 6 bases and 1 base respectively, with 13 bases between them. DNA of the CDR3: TGTGCCAGCAGCTCAAGTGGATGGGCCAAAAACATTCAGTACTTC. Amino acids: CASSSSGWAKNIQYF.

The chain has TRBV5-4 and TRBJ1-1, with a tentative D call TRBD1 (6 bases). This CDR3 contains 16 residues. V dropped 3 bases and J dropped 6 bases, with 21 bases sitting between them. Germline CDR1 is SGHNT and CDR2 is YYREEE (reference sequence). The CDR3 here is CASSSEARQDGPEAFF. In DNA form, the CDR3 reads TGTGCCAGCAGCTCCGAGGCAAGACAGGACGGCCCTGAAGCTTTCTTT.

J is TRBJ1-3 and V is TRBV9, with no clear D. V was shortened by 3 bases and J by 0 bases, with 7 bases between the two germline ends. Germline CDR1 SGDLS, CDR2 YYNGEE. The CDR3 loop spans 14 amino acids. Here the CDR3 DNA reads TGTGCCAGCAGCGCTGGATACTCTGGAAACACCATATATTTT. This sequence encodes CASSAGYSGNTIYF.

The table lists this clone with a count of one. The CDR3 region has the DNA TGTGCCAGCAGCCCTTCGAACACAGCAGCCTACGAGCAGTACTTC. It is translated as CASSPSNTAAYEQYF. The V call is TRBV5-5, the J call TRBJ2-7, with D uncertain. The CDR3 has 15 residues. Trimming stripped 4 bases from V and 2 bases from J, with 16 bases between. Germline CDR1 reads SGHKS; CDR2 reads YYEKEE (reference sequence).

The chain carries TRBV14 and TRBJ1-1; 7 nucleotides agree with TRBD1. Germline loops: CDR1 SGHDN, CDR2 FVKESK. This CDR3 spans 14 amino acids. V shed 3 bases and J 3 bases; nucleotides not matched to a gene: 4. The CDR3 sequence is CASSQRQGDTEAFF. The DNA of the CDR3 is TGTGCCAGCAGCCAGAGACAGGGTGACACTGAAGCTTTCTTT.

The V gene is TRBV7-2, the J gene TRBJ1-3; tentative D call: TRBD1 (5 bases). Germline V gene lookup returns CDR1 SGHTA and CDR2 FQGNSA. The CDR3 has 15 residues. Trimming stripped 3 bases from V and 0 bases from J, with 9 bases between. The CDR3 DNA follows: TGTGCCAGCAGCTTGGGACCGAACTCTGGAAACACCATATATTTT. It codes for CASSLGPNSGNTIYF.

This rearrangement joins TRBV6-1 to TRBJ1-2; the D is unclear. This CDR3 has 14 residues. Trimming cost V 2 bases and J 3 bases, with 10 bases left between them. CDR1 is MNHNS and CDR2 is SASEGT in the germline V gene. CDR3 nucleotide sequence: TGTGCCAGCAGTGAAATAGATCGAGACTATGGCTACACCTTC. It is translated as CASSEIDRDYGYTF.

This clone was recorded only once. The V call is TRBV5-1, the J call TRBJ2-2, with TRBD1 identical over 7 bases. This CDR3 is built from 15 residues. J gave up 8 bases and V 7 bases, and 14 bases lay outside the gene matches. Germline CDR1 SGHRS, CDR2 YFSETQ. The CDR3, as DNA: TGCGCCAGCGGGACCATTCGACAGGGTGGAGGGGAGCTGTTTTTT. Protein: CASGTIRQGGGELFF.

The V gene is TRBV9, the J gene TRBJ2-3; 7 bases are a match to TRBD2. Germline-derived CDR1 and CDR2 are SGDLS and YYNGEE. The CDR3 runs to 16 residues. Losses at the gene ends were 4 bases for V and 2 bases for J; bases not matched to a gene: 10. The CDR3 spells CASSSRNGGDTDTQYF. CDR3 DNA sequence: TGTGCCAGCAGCTCAAGGAATGGGGGGGACACAGATACGCAGTATTTT.

The DNA for the CDR3 is TGCGCCAGCAGCCCTAACCTAGCGGGGGCCTACAATGAGCAGTTCTTC. Protein: CASSPNLAGAYNEQFF. The rearrangement links TRBV5-1 to TRBJ2-1; 10 bases line up with TRBD2. This CDR3 has 16 amino acids. After removal of 4 bases from V and 2 bases from J, the junction contained 6 bases not matched to a gene. Germline V gene lookup returns CDR1 SGHRS and CDR2 YFSETQ. The whole variable domain, remainder taken from reference TRBV5-1 and TRBJ2-1, is KAGVTQTPRYLIKTRGQQVTLSCSPISGHRSVSWYQQTPGQGLQFLFEYFSETQRNKGNFPGRFSGRQFSNSRSEMNVSTLELGDSALYLCASSPNLAGAYNEQFFGPGTRLTVL.

Only one count was recorded for this clone. This chain links TRBV15 with TRBJ2-7; maybe TRBD1 (5 bases). CDR3 size: 14 residues. Trimming pared 1 base from V and 0 bases from J, leaving 7 bases between. Germline-derived CDR1 and CDR2 are LNHNV and YYDKDF (reference sequence). CDR3 in amino acids: CATSRGQISYEQYF. CDR3 sequence (DNA): TGTGCCACCAGCAGAGGACAGATCTCCTACGAGCAGTACTTC. The full variable domain, its missing parts supplied by reference TRBV15 and TRBJ2-7, is DAMVIQNPRYQVTQFGKPVTLSCSQTLNHNVMYWYQQKSSQAPKLLFHYYDKDFNNEADTPDNFQSRRPNTSFCFLDIRSPGLGDTAMYLCATSRGQISYEQYFGPGTRLTVT.

The chain has TRBV19 and TRBJ2-3, with 10 bases aligning to TRBD2. J gave up 2 bases and V 4 bases, and 3 bases lay outside the gene matches. CDR3 length: 15 residues. Germline CDR1 and CDR2: LNHDA and SQIVND (reference sequence). CDR3 DNA sequence: TGTGCCAGTAGTAAAGCGGGGGGGACCACAGATACGCAGTATTTT. Translation: CASSKAGGTTDTQYF.

Written as DNA, the CDR3 is TGTGCCAGCAGCTTCCGACAGGGCGATCAGCCCCAGCATTTT. Its protein product is CASSFRQGDQPQHF. The chain joins TRBV6-6 to TRBJ1-5; 7 nucleotides line up with TRBD1. J gave up 5 bases and V 6 bases, and 7 bases lay outside the gene matches. Germline V gene lookup returns CDR1 MNHNY and CDR2 SVGAGI (reference sequence). The CDR3 has 14 residues.

The rearrangement links TRBV29-1 to TRBJ1-1, with 9 positions matching TRBD1. CDR3 size: 15 residues. The germline gives CDR1 SQVTM, CDR2 ANQGSEA. V gave up 5 bases and J gave up 4 bases; unmatched junction bases: 11. The CDR3 DNA reads as TGCAGCGTTCTAGACAGGGGGAAGGACGGCACTGAAGCTTTCTTT. Amino acids: CSVLDRGKDGTEAFF.

The V call is TRBV19, the J call TRBJ2-7; 11 bases are shared with TRBD1. The J segment lost 4 bases and the V segment lost 4 bases, leaving 6 bases of the junction unmatched. The CDR3 is 15 residues long. The germline CDR1 and CDR2 sequences are LNHDA and SQIVND (reference sequence). The CDR3 reads CASSTSGTGGYEQYF. The CDR3, as DNA: TGTGCCAGTAGTACCAGCGGGACAGGGGGTTACGAGCAGTACTTC.

This clone came up once. This chain uses TRBV27 with TRBJ2-5; perhaps TRBD1 as D (6 bases). The CDR3 extends over 13 amino acids. Trimming shortened V by 6 bases and J by 2 bases, and 10 bases separated the two germline ends. Germline V lookup: CDR1 MNHEY, CDR2 SMNVEV (reference sequence). Here the CDR3 reads CASSRTVQETQYF. CDR3 sequence (DNA): TGTGCCAGCAGCCGGACAGTTCAAGAGACCCAGTACTTC.

This sequence joins TRBV28 and TRBJ1-5, with D perhaps matching TRBD1 (6 bases). CDR3 length: 16 residues. From germline, CDR1 is MDHEN and CDR2 SYDVKM. The ends were cut back, 5 bases at V and 3 bases at J, with 17 bases in the middle. This CDR3 is CASSPLRDITNQPQHF. The CDR3 DNA reads as TGTGCCAGCAGTCCCCTCCGGGACATTACCAATCAGCCCCAGCATTTT.

The rearrangement links TRBV11-2 to TRBJ2-7, with D perhaps given as TRBD1 or TRBD2 (7 bases each). CDR1 and CDR2 (germline): SGHAT, FQNNGV. Trimming pared 10 bases from V and 2 bases from J, leaving 21 bases between. CDR3 length: 15 residues. The CDR3 sequence is CATRGGTSRPYEQYF. The CDR3 coding sequence is TGTGCCACCAGGGGGGGTACCTCCAGACCCTACGAGCAGTACTTC.

The chain couples TRBV19 to TRBJ1-2; the D gene is possibly TRBD1 (6 bases). The CDR3 has 16 residues. The germline CDR1 and CDR2 sequences are LNHDA and SQIVND (reference sequence). The germline V and J ends were trimmed by 3 bases and 0 bases, with 14 bases remaining between them. The DNA of the CDR3 is TGTGCCAGTAGTATGCACAGGGCATACCCTAACTATGGCTACACCTTC. Its protein is CASSMHRAYPNYGYTF.

This rearrangement joins TRBV5-4 to TRBJ1-1; D uncertain. This CDR3 is 11 amino acids long. Germline V gene sequence: CDR1 SGHNT, CDR2 YYREEE (reference sequence). V lost 4 bases to trimming and J lost 0 bases, with 1 base between them. The CDR3 region has the DNA TGTGCCAGCAGCCTGAACACTGAAGCTTTCTTT. As protein: CASSLNTEAFF.

The chain employs TRBV19 and TRBJ1-3, with D perhaps TRBD1 (5 bases). CDR3 length equals 14 residues. Germline V lookup: CDR1 LNHDA, CDR2 SQIVND (reference sequence). V was shortened by 7 bases and J by 0 bases, with 10 bases between the two germline ends. CDR3 DNA: TGTGCCAGTAACCGACAGACCTCTGGAAACACCATATATTTT. Residues: CASNRQTSGNTIYF.

The chain carries TRBV6-6 and TRBJ1-6; weak D call: TRBD1 (6 bases). The V gene's germline CDR1 is MNHNY and CDR2 SVGAGI (reference sequence). There are 15 residues in the CDR3. The V end was cut by 2 bases, the J end by 1 base, with 6 bases between. CDR3 coding DNA: TGTGCCAGCAGTTACCAGGGGTCCTATAATTCACCCCTCCACTTT. Its translation: CASSYQGSYNSPLHF.

This chain links TRBV7-9 with TRBJ2-7, with TRBD1 matching over 7 bases. With 3 bases clipped from V and 3 bases from J, the junction kept 2 bases outside the gene matches. The CDR3 totals 13 residues. Per germline, CDR1 SEHNR and CDR2 FQNEAQ (reference sequence). The CDR3 is CASSLGQHYEQYF. DNA for the CDR3: TGTGCCAGCAGCTTGGGACAGCACTACGAGCAGTACTTC.

The gene calls are TRBV4-3 and TRBJ1-2; 9 positions agree with TRBD1. Germline assignment: CDR1 LGHNA and CDR2 YSLEER. The V and J ends lost 0 bases and 0 bases, in that order; junction bases with no gene match: 2. There are 16 residues in the CDR3. The CDR3 bases are TGCGCCAGCAGCCAAGAATGGACAGGGGCTAACTATGGCTACACCTTC. This sequence encodes CASSQEWTGANYGYTF.

The J gene is TRBJ1-5, the V gene TRBV9; 9 nucleotides agree with TRBD1. The germline V gene encodes CDR1 SGDLS and CDR2 YYNGEE. This CDR3 contains 14 residues. V was clipped by 3 bases and J by 5 bases; unmatched bases: 3. The CDR3 spells CASSGTGDYQPQHF. In nucleotides, the CDR3 is TGTGCCAGCAGCGGGACAGGGGATTATCAGCCCCAGCATTTT.

The CDR3 DNA is TGTGCCAGCAGCTCCACAGGGATTAACACTGAAGCTTTCTTT. The encoded protein is CASSSTGINTEAFF. The gene calls are TRBV7-9 and TRBJ1-1; D possibly corresponds to TRBD1 (6 bases). Germline lookup yields CDR1 SEHNR and CDR2 FQNEAQ (reference sequence). V was pared by 4 bases and J by 2 bases, with 11 bases between. The CDR3 totals 14 residues.

Details on this clone: Other DNA variants within this sample encode the same CDR3. This CDR3 is CASSRGDGANEPQHF. In DNA, the CDR3 is TGTGCCAGCTCACGGGGGGACGGAGCAAATGAGCCCCAGCATTTT. The chain is built from TRBV18 and TRBJ1-5, with a weak D call TRBD1 (5 bases). The CDR3 totals 15 residues. Germline V gene data show CDR1 as KGHSH and CDR2 as LQKENI. V was clipped by 4 bases and J by 8 bases, with 18 bases between them. Complete variable domain (other parts from reference TRBV18 and TRBJ1-5): NAGVMQNPRHLVRRRGQEARLRCSPMKGHSHVYWYRQLPEEGLKFMVYLQKENIIDESGMPKERFSAEFPKEGPSILRIQQVVRGDSAAYFCASSRGDGANEPQHFGDGTRLSIL.

This clone was picked up a small number of times. The V gene is TRBV24-1, the J gene TRBJ2-5; TRBD1 aligns across 8 bases. From germline, CDR1 is KGHDR and CDR2 SFDVKD. This CDR3 spans 16 amino acids. Losses at the gene ends were 4 bases for V and 0 bases for J; bases not matched to a gene: 6. The CDR3 loop is CATSESGQGHQETQYF. The CDR3 DNA is TGTGCCACCAGTGAGAGTGGACAGGGCCACCAAGAGACCCAGTACTTC.

This clone was picked up a small number of times. The chain recombines TRBV2 with TRBJ1-2; 9 nucleotides line up with TRBD1. Trimming took 9 bases from V and 5 from J; bases not matched to a gene: 4. CDR1 and CDR2 (germline): SNHLY, FYNNEI. The CDR3 has 12 amino acids. The CDR3 is CARNDRGYGYTF. DNA for the CDR3: TGTGCCAGAAATGACAGGGGGTATGGCTACACCTTC.

The rearrangement joins TRBV4-1 to TRBJ2-5; 9 nucleotides line up with TRBD2. Per germline, CDR1 MGHRA and CDR2 YSYEKL. The CDR3 runs 16 residues. Trimming took 0 bases from V and 1 from J; bases not matched to a gene: 3. The CDR3 spells CASSQDGRGGQETQYF. The CDR3 DNA follows: TGCGCCAGCAGCCAAGATGGGCGGGGGGGCCAAGAGACCCAGTACTTC.

The genes are TRBV5-3 and TRBJ1-1; D unresolved. TRBV5-3 has ORF status, its function being uncertain. The CDR3 has 13 residues. Trimming cost V 0 bases and J 6 bases, with 9 bases left between them. CDR3 in DNA: TGTGCCAGAAGCTTGGCCGGGTTTCCTGAAGCTTTCTTT. Its protein product is CARSLAGFPEAFF.